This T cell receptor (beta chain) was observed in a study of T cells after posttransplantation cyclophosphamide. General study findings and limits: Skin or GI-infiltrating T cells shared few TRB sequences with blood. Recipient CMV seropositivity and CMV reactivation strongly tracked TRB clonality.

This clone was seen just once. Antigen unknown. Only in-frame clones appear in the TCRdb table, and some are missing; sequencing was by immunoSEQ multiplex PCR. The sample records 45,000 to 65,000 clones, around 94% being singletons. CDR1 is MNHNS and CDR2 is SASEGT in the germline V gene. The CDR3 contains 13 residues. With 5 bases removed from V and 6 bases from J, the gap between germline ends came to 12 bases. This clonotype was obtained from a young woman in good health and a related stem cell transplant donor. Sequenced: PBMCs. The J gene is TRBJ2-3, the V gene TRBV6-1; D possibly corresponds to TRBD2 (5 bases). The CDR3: CASSLLASDTQYF. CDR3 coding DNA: TGTGCCAGCAGTCTTCTAGCATCCGATACGCAGTATTTT.